Below are 10 T cell receptor beta chains sequenced from a single sample in a study of TIL therapy for anti-PD-1-resistant metastatic lung cancer. This sample's time point: pre-treatment sample, taken before nivolumab and TIL therapy. Tumor tissue came from excised metastases, mostly pleural nodules or supraclavicular lymph nodes. The immunoSEQ assay was v3. Assay: immunoSEQ multiplex PCR; the TCRdb copy retains only in-frame clones and omits some. The sample consists of around 100,000 clones, about three fifths of them appearing once. The input for sequencing was tumor tissue, taken at baseline. The receptors shown here come from a person aged 25-85 years with non-small cell lung cancer.

The chain combines TRBV2 with TRBJ2-1, with TRBD2 matching 11 bases. This CDR3 has 17 residues. The V gene's germline CDR1 is SNHLY and CDR2 FYNNEI. V lost 8 bases and J lost 1; bases outside the gene matches: 10. CDR3 sequence reads: CASPSETSGTSYNEQFF. DNA of the CDR3: TGTGCCAGCCCCTCGGAGACTAGCGGGACATCCTACAATGAGCAGTTCTTC.

The V and J genes are TRBV24-1 and TRBJ2-3; D unclear. The CDR3 loop spans 13 amino acids. CDR1 KGHDR and CDR2 SFDVKD come from the germline V gene. The V end was cut by 9 bases, the J end by 1 base, with 10 bases between. CDR3 DNA sequence: TGTGCCACCTCTCTAGACGGCACAGATACGCAGTATTTT. Translating it yields CATSLDGTDTQYF.

V and J are TRBV9 and TRBJ2-5; 12 bases map to TRBD2. Germline lookup yields CDR1 SGDLS and CDR2 YYNGEE. V lost 10 bases to trimming and J lost 3 bases; unmatched junction nucleotides: 7. The CDR3 covers 14 residues. CDR3 residues: CARVSSGGEETQYF. The CDR3 DNA is TGTGCCCGGGTGTCTAGCGGGGGGGAAGAGACCCAGTACTTC.

CDR3 residues: CASRPSRETQYF. CDR3 nucleotides: TGTGCCAGCAGACCTTCGAGGGAGACCCAGTACTTC. The V call is TRBV27, the J call TRBJ2-5; D is unresolved. Germline loops: CDR1 MNHEY, CDR2 SMNVEV (reference sequence). Between the trimmed V and J ends, which lost 6 bases and 5 bases, there was a span of 10 bases. The CDR3 contains 12 residues.

This clone was seen a few times. The rearrangement uses TRBV2 and TRBJ1-5; tentative D call: TRBD1 (5 bases). CDR3 length: 13 amino acids. CDR1 is SNHLY and CDR2 is FYNNEI in the germline V gene. V lost 5 bases to trimming and J lost 4 bases, with 9 bases between them. The CDR3 DNA is TGTGCCAGCAGTCAGGACAAGAATCAGCCCCAGCATTTT. This encodes CASSQDKNQPQHF.

In its sample, this clone ranks as medium-sized. The chain employs TRBV7-9 and TRBJ1-1; D is unclear. V dropped 0 bases and J dropped 4 bases, with 9 bases sitting between them. CDR1 SEHNR and CDR2 FQNEAQ come from the germline V gene (reference sequence). The CDR3 totals 14 residues. The CDR3 protein is CASSLAAGSTEAFF. Here the CDR3 DNA reads TGTGCCAGCAGCTTAGCGGCGGGTAGCACTGAAGCTTTCTTT.

This clone was seen more than once but under ten times. J is TRBJ1-6 and V is TRBV6-2 or TRBV6-3; D is unresolved. The germline V gene encodes CDR1 MNHEY and CDR2 SVGEGT. The CDR3 consists of 14 residues. V gave up 4 bases and J gave up 8 bases, with 12 bases separating them. In DNA form, the CDR3 reads TGTGCCAGCAGTTTCGCACAGCAATATTCACCCCTCCACTTT. Encoded protein: CASSFAQQYSPLHF.

CDR3 protein: CASSLGALAGGTDTQYF. The CDR3 DNA sequence: TGCGCCAGCAGCTTGGGGGCCCTAGCGGGAGGTACAGATACGCAGTATTTT. The chain is built from TRBV5-1 and TRBJ2-3, with 11 bases lining up with TRBD2. After removal of 0 bases from V and 3 bases from J, the junction contained 6 bases not matched to a gene. This CDR3 has 17 residues. Germline CDR1 and CDR2: SGHRS and YFSETQ.

This rearrangement joins TRBV30 to TRBJ2-2; D gene uncertain. Trimming stripped 4 bases from V and 4 bases from J, with 16 bases between. The V gene's germline CDR1 is GTSNPN and CDR2 SVGIG (reference sequence). The CDR3 length is 15 residues. CDR3 sequence (DNA): TGTGCCTGGATCGCGAGGAACAGACGCACCGGGGAGCTGTTTTTT. It is translated as CAWIARNRRTGELFF.

J is TRBJ1-1 and V is TRBV27, with D possibly matching TRBD1 (5 bases). Trimming left V 4 bases short and J 3 bases short, with 12 bases between. CDR1 and CDR2 from the germline V gene are MNHEY and SMNVEV (reference sequence). The CDR3 runs 14 residues. The CDR3 loop reads CASSSPGGYTEAFF. CDR3 bases: TGTGCCAGCAGTTCCCCCGGGGGGTACACTGAAGCTTTCTTT.